Following are 21 T cell receptor beta chains from one sample sequenced in a study of T-cell memory formation after mild COVID-19. TCRdb re-derived calls from the 5' RACE reads in MiXCR, one entry per CDR3 protein. Of hundreds of thousands of distinct CDR3 sequences in the sample, about 23% were seen once. What was sequenced was PBMCs or a T cell subset sorted from them (not recorded which). These receptors came from an adult woman who had mild COVID-19 (a few samples of this study predate the infection). Cell type and time point are not known.

The V gene is TRBV12-3 or TRBV12-4, the J gene TRBJ1-1, with D unresolved. The CDR3 has 14 residues. The germline V and J ends were trimmed by 3 bases and 6 bases, with 14 bases remaining between them. CDR3 DNA sequence: TGTGCCAGCAGTTTTCCCGATTCGGGGTCTGAAGCTTTCTTT. Translated: CASSFPDSGSEAFF.

The chain couples TRBV20-1 to TRBJ1-2; D is possibly TRBD1 (6 bases). V was cut by 0 bases and J by 5 bases, with 25 bases left in between. CDR3 size: 18 residues. Germline V gives CDR1 DFQATT, CDR2 SNEGSKA (reference sequence). This CDR3 is CSARDYLLGGVTLYGYTF. CDR3 bases: TGCAGTGCTAGAGATTACCTTCTAGGGGGAGTGACTTTGTATGGCTACACCTTC.

V usage is TRBV12-3 or TRBV12-4 and J usage is TRBJ2-6; D possibly uses TRBD1 or TRBD2 (5 bases each). The CDR3 length is 14 residues. The V end was cut by 8 bases, the J end by 5 bases, with 13 bases between. The CDR3 protein is CASVGGTWANVLTF. DNA of the CDR3: TGTGCCAGCGTTGGGGGTACTTGGGCCAACGTCCTGACTTTC.

This clonotype was detected only a few times. The chain is built from TRBV5-1 and TRBJ2-7; 8 nucleotides match TRBD1. This CDR3 region has 13 residues. Losses at the gene ends were 8 bases for V and 5 bases for J; bases not matched to a gene: 9. The germline V gene encodes CDR1 SGHRS and CDR2 YFSETQ. The CDR3 sequence is CASSGTGTDEQYF. The CDR3 DNA sequence: TGCGCCAGTTCCGGGACAGGTACTGACGAGCAGTACTTC.

V and J are TRBV30 and TRBJ1-1; 8 nucleotides agree with TRBD1. Trimming at V came to 4 bases and at J to 5 bases, leaving 9 bases not matched to a gene. CDR3 size: 14 residues. Germline V gives CDR1 GTSNPN, CDR2 SVGIG (reference sequence). In DNA, the CDR3 is TGTGCCTGGAAATGGAGGACAGGGACGACTGAAGCTTTCTTT. Its protein product is CAWKWRTGTTEAFF.

The chain is built from TRBV20-1 and TRBJ1-6; D perhaps matches TRBD1 (6 bases). CDR1 and CDR2 from the germline V gene are DFQATT and SNEGSKA (reference sequence). The CDR3 loop spans 16 amino acids. V lost 3 bases and J lost 4, with 16 bases in between. CDR3 loop: CSASPIGQGYNSPLHF. DNA for the CDR3: TGCAGTGCTAGTCCGATTGGGCAGGGGTATAATTCACCCCTCCACTTT.

This clonotype was counted only a few times. The rearrangement uses TRBV7-9 and TRBJ2-7, with a weak D call TRBD1 (7 bases). The CDR3 runs 18 residues. Trimming removed 4 bases at V and 1 base at J, with 23 bases between. Per the germline V gene, CDR1 is SEHNR and CDR2 is FQNEAQ (reference sequence). The CDR3 DNA follows: TGTGCCAGCAGCTCCTTCTTCTTTGACAGGGACTTTTCCTACGAGCAGTACTTC. This sequence encodes CASSSFFFDRDFSYEQYF.

V and J are TRBV11-2 and TRBJ2-2; the D gene is possibly TRBD1 (6 bases). Germline-derived CDR1 and CDR2 are SGHAT and FQNNGV. The V end was cut by 3 bases, the J end by 4 bases, with 15 bases between. The CDR3 is 16 amino acids. CDR3 sequence: CASSFRIPGVTGELFF. Written as DNA, the CDR3 is TGTGCCAGCAGCTTTCGCATACCAGGGGTCACCGGGGAGCTGTTTTTT.

This clonotype has only a few counts. This chain joins TRBV6-1 and TRBJ2-7; D not resolved. Germline V gene data show CDR1 as MNHNS and CDR2 as SASEGT. This CDR3 region has 9 residues. V was cut by 8 bases and J by 3 bases, with 2 bases left in between. The CDR3 region has the DNA TGTGCCAGCGACTACGAGCAGTACTTC. Protein product: CASDYEQYF.

This clonotype was picked up a small number of times. The chain couples TRBV2 to TRBJ2-7, with 14 bases lining up with TRBD2. The ends lost 7 bases at V and 5 bases at J; junction bases unmatched: 13. Per germline, CDR1 SNHLY and CDR2 FYNNEI. This CDR3 region has 17 residues. CDR3 DNA sequence: TGTGCCAGCAACCCGCCGGGACTAGCGGGAGAACCCCACGAGCAGTACTTC. The encoded protein is CASNPPGLAGEPHEQYF.

This clonotype was detected a few times. CDR3 loop: CASSLVLGTSTDTQYF. Written as DNA, the CDR3 is TGTGCCAGCAGCTTGGTACTGGGTACTAGCACAGATACGCAGTATTTT. This rearrangement joins TRBV5-5 to TRBJ2-3; D uncertain. V was pared by 0 bases and J by 0 bases, with 11 bases between. The CDR3 is 16 residues long. The V gene's germline CDR1 is SGHKS and CDR2 YYEKEE (reference sequence).

The CDR3 DNA follows: TGTGCCAGCAGCTGGCAAGGGGTAAACCAAGAGACCCAGTACTTC. Translation gives CASSWQGVNQETQYF. The chain carries TRBV11-2 and TRBJ2-5; a weak D match, TRBD1 (5 bases). Germline lookup yields CDR1 SGHAT and CDR2 FQNNGV. Trimming took off 4 bases at V and 0 bases at J, with 12 bases between the two ends. The CDR3 totals 15 residues.

The CDR3 sequence: CASSTPGYAGELFF. CDR3 bases: TGTGCCAGCAGCACACCAGGATACGCCGGGGAGCTGTTTTTT. J is TRBJ2-2 and V is TRBV12-3 or TRBV12-4; no reliable D call. The CDR3 extends over 14 amino acids. The V gene lost 6 bases and the J gene lost 6 bases, with 14 bases spanning the gap.

V usage is TRBV29-1 and J usage is TRBJ2-5, with D perhaps matching TRBD1 (5 bases). Trimming pared 6 bases from V and 5 bases from J, leaving 22 bases between. The CDR3 covers 15 residues. Germline CDR1 and CDR2: SQVTM and ANQGSEA. The CDR3 nucleotides read TGCAGCGTCGCAAGCTACGGTATTGGGGCGGAGACCCAGTACTTC. It specifies CSVASYGIGAETQYF. Full variable domain (missing parts from reference TRBV29-1 and TRBJ2-5): SAVISQKPSRDICQRGTSLTIQCQVDSQVTMMFWYRQQPGQSLTLIATANQGSEATYESGFVIDKFPISRPNLTFSTLTVSNMSPEDSSIYLCSVASYGIGAETQYFGPGTRLLVL.

V and J are TRBV10-3 and TRBJ2-3; unclear D gene. There are 13 residues in the CDR3. Deletions cut 4 bases from V and 6 bases from J, with 11 bases between. Germline-derived CDR1 and CDR2 are ENHRY and SYGVKD. The CDR3 region is CAISGVGVDTQYF. The CDR3 DNA is TGTGCCATCAGTGGGGTTGGGGTTGATACGCAGTATTTT.

The J gene is TRBJ1-2, the V gene TRBV7-2; the D gene is possibly TRBD1 (6 bases). Germline-derived CDR1 and CDR2 are SGHTA and FQGNSA. This CDR3 has 11 residues. V dropped 5 bases and J dropped 14 bases, with 15 bases sitting between them. The CDR3 region is CASSQRTAQTF. CDR3 sequence (DNA): TGTGCCAGCAGCCAAAGGACAGCTCAAACCTTC.

This clonotype was picked up a small number of times. The chain links TRBV19 to TRBJ1-1, with a weak D call TRBD1 (5 bases). V lost 1 base and J 4 bases, leaving 13 bases between the germline ends. CDR1 and CDR2 (germline): LNHDA, SQIVND (reference sequence). This CDR3 contains 15 residues. The CDR3 DNA follows: TGTGCCAGTAGTATAGGGGCAGGGAGGCGCACTGAAGCTTTCTTT. This codes for CASSIGAGRRTEAFF. Filled out from reference TRBV19 and TRBJ1-1, the complete variable domain reads DGGITQSPKYLFRKEGQNVTLSCEQNLNHDAMYWYRQDPGQGLRLIYYSQIVNDFQKGDIAEGYSVSREKKESFPLTVTSAQKNPTAFYLCASSIGAGRRTEAFFGQGTRLTVV.

This clonotype was counted a few times. The chain joins TRBV7-8 to TRBJ2-6; perhaps D is TRBD1 or TRBD2 (5 bases each). Germline assignment: CDR1 SGHVS and CDR2 FQNEAQ. The V end lost 1 base, the J end lost 0 bases, and 19 bases lay between the germline ends. CDR3 length: 20 residues. This chain's CDR3 is CASSLGLAGEGFSGANVLTF. The CDR3 coding sequence is TGTGCCAGCAGCTTAGGCCTGGCAGGAGAGGGGTTCTCTGGGGCCAACGTCCTGACTTTC.

This clonotype was seen only a few times. The chain carries TRBV28 and TRBJ2-7, with 7 nucleotides matching TRBD1. The CDR3 is made up of 12 amino acids. With V trimmed by 10 bases and J by 2 bases, 5 bases remained unmatched. From germline, CDR1 is MDHEN and CDR2 SYDVKM. The CDR3 loop is CATWDRTYEQYF. CDR3 in DNA: TGTGCCACCTGGGACAGAACCTACGAGCAGTACTTC.

V gene TRBV7-8 combines with J gene TRBJ1-4; D perhaps matches TRBD1 (5 bases). CDR1 and CDR2 (germline): SGHVS, FQNEAQ. V lost 7 bases, J lost 0 bases, and 12 bases lay in between. The CDR3 length is 15 residues. In nucleotides, the CDR3 is TGTGCCAGCACTCGGGGGACCCCAACTAATGAAAAACTGTTTTTT. This codes for CASTRGTPTNEKLFF.

This rearrangement joins TRBV6-1 to TRBJ2-1; TRBD2 matches 10 bases. Germline lookup yields CDR1 MNHNS and CDR2 SASEGT. After removal of 4 bases from V and 5 bases from J, the junction contained 8 bases not matched to a gene. The length of the CDR3 is 16 residues. The DNA of the CDR3 is TGTGCCAGCAGTGTCCTAGCGGGAGCTAGCCACAATGAGCAGTTCTTC. Encoded protein: CASSVLAGASHNEQFF.